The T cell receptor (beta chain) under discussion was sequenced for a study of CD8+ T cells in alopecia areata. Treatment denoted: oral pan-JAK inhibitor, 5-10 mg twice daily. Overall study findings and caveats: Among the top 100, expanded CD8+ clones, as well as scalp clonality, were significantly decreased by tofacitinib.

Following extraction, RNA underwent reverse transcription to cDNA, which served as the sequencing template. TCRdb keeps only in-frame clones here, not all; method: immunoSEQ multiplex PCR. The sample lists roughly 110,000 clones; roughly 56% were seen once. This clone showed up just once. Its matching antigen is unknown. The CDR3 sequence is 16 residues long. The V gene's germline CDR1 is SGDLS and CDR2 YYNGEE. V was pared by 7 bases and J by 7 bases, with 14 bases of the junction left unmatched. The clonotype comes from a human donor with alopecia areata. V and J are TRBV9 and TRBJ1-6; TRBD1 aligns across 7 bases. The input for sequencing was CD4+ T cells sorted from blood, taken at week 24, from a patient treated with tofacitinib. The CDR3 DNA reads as TGTGCCAGCGGACGCCAGGGACAGTTGAACAATTCACCCCTCCACTTT. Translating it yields CASGRQGQLNNSPLHF. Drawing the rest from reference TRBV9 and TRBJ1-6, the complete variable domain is DSGVTQTPKHLITATGQRVTLRCSPRSGDLSVYWYQQSLDQGLQFLIQYYNGEERAKGNILERFSAQQFPDLHSELNLSSLELGDSALYFCASGRQGQLNNSPLHFGNGTRLTVT.